These T cell receptor beta chains were read from a single sample in a study of blood T cell repertoires in COVID-19. Some clones are missing from TCRdb's copy, which holds only in-frame ones; the method was immunoSEQ multiplex PCR. Of around 100,000 clones in the sample, 80% to 85% were seen once. The specimen was peripheral blood. These receptors all come from a man between 65 and 79 years old with acute or convalescent COVID-19. CDR3s include the opening cysteine and the closing phenylalanine or tryptophan. Fields, in order: V gene, CDR3 protein.

TRBV2 | CASSGLGTVNSPLHF
TRBV9 | CASSPRGNTDTQYF
TRBV28 | CASSKQGASYEQYF
TRBV7-3 | CASSLSSGGYNEQFF
TRBV11-2 | CASSLGSGGRASYEQYF
TRBV6-5 | CASSYSGQPYNEQFF
TRBV24-1 | CATSATTDTQYF
TRBV30 | CAWSLGGQTYQPQHF
TRBV2 | CASSLSGRAVEQYF
TRBV28 | CASSSLDRAYF
TRBV12-3/TRBV12-4 | CASGGGRSYGYTF
TRBV6-5 | CASSSTAGNTIYF
TRBV3-1/TRBV3-2 | CASSQDGSYEQYF
TRBV6-1 | CASSEWRGNQPQHF
TRBV2 | CASKGPRGNNSPLHF
TRBV6-6 | CASEERVPLEQYF
TRBV3-1/TRBV3-2 | CASSQGTDSPLHF
TRBV7-2 | CASSLAGTGVQPQHF
TRBV3-1/TRBV3-2 | CASSQGGDSGAFF
TRBV5-6 | CASSLAAGAGANVLTF
TRBV4-1 | CASSQGETSGRSYNEQFF
TRBV6-5 | CASSLSGRNTDTQYF
TRBV3-1/TRBV3-2 | CASSYGQGVYNEKLFF
TRBV6-5 | CASRLLQGAVNEQFF
TRBV3-1/TRBV3-2 | CASSPGAGNQPQHF
TRBV5-1 | CASSQDRGNEKLFF
TRBV5-6 | CASRSGPQTSYGYTF
TRBV7-9 | CASSLNWATDTQYF
TRBV29-1 | CSVDGRGVEQFF
TRBV29-1 | CSVTGTMGPDTQYF
TRBV11-3 | CASSSSSGRGCNQPQHF
TRBV2 | CASSLAGVEQFF
TRBV2 | CASKMEVNTEAFF
TRBV7-8 | CASSRGQGNQPQHF
TRBV6-6 | CASSFPPGQGLYF
TRBV11-2 | CASSSTGGLVTQFF
TRBV12-3/TRBV12-4 | CASNREGTEAFF
TRBV11-2 | CASTPSRPGQGDTGELFF
TRBV3-1/TRBV3-2 | CASRQTGLDGYTF
TRBV30 | CAWSVGTGGNTEAFF
TRBV5-1 | CASSALGGANYGYTF
TRBV11-3 | CASSSNYRGSNQPQHF
TRBV2 | CASSGRNTGELFF
TRBV10-1 | CASSLPGQGIGNYEQYF
TRBV3-1/TRBV3-2 | CATGRTGNYGYTF
TRBV4-1 | CASSQEGGEQFF
TRBV10-1 | CASSSGLTNQPQHF
TRBV2 | CASRGLAGNNEQFF
TRBV27 | CASSFRGGREKLFF
TRBV27 | CASWDRGRDGYTF
TRBV29-1 | CSVTAGTGLYEQYF
TRBV5-6 | CASSNIPGARLSYNEQFF
TRBV7-8 | CATRGHSSYEQYF
TRBV20-1 | CSGQDNEQFF
TRBV5-1 | CASSPGGAVADTQYF
TRBV19 | CASSSNGLAGGRSSYEQYF
TRBV6-5 | CASSPGLEGHNEQFF
TRBV12-3/TRBV12-4 | CASSQQGNQPQHF